This TCR beta chain was sequenced in a study of T cells in localized non-small cell lung cancer. Study results and caveats: Measurement of T cell clonality placed uninvolved adjacent lung highest, above the level in tumor. It remains possible that heterogeneity exists, since only one tumor region was sequenced. Adjacent lung held a median 57 of the top 100 tumor clones. Greater blood T cell density accompanied longer overall survival.

Profiled with immunoSEQ multiplex PCR; TCRdb holds only in-frame clones, not every one. The repertoire holds about 70,000 clones, with 86% as singletons. This CDR3 has 15 residues. With 6 bases removed from V and 5 bases from J, the gap between germline ends came to 19 bases. Germline V gene data show CDR1 as MNHEY and CDR2 as SVGAGI. With respect to this clone: Its specificity is not known.

J is TRBJ1-2 and V is TRBV6-5; possibly TRBD1 for D (5 bases). This receptor was identified in a male donor aged 60 or older with stage III squamous cell lung carcinoma. The sequencing here drew on peripheral blood, taken before any cancer treatment. CDR3 DNA: TGTGCCAGCAGAAAAGGGGCCAGGGTGGGGTATGGCTACACCTTC. Protein product: CASRKGARVGYGYTF.